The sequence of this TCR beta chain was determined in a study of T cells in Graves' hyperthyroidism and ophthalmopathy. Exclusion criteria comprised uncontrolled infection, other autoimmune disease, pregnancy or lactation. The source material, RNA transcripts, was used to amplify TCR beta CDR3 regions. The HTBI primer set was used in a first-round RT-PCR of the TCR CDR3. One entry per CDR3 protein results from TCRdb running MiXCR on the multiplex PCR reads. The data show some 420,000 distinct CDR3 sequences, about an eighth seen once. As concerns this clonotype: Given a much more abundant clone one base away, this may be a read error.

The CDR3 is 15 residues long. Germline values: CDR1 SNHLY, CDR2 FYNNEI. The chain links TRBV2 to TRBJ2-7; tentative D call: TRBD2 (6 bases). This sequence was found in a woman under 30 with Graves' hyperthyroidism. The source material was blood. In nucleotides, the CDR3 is TGTGCCAGCAGTGCCACGACTAGAAGCTCCTACGAGCGGTACTTC. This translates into CASSATTRSSYERYF.